Sequencing of this T cell receptor (beta chain) was carried out in a study of blood T cell repertoires in COVID-19. Study as a whole: The samples span acute and convalescent COVID-19 from the United States, Italy and Spain. T cells, B-cell-depleted T cells, or PBMCs supplied cDNA or gDNA.

How the authors handled the data: Estimation of nucleated cell counts relied on the amplification of reference gene primers. Method: immunoSEQ multiplex PCR; TCRdb's copy keeps in-frame clones and lacks some. The V and J calls and clone size come from that table; D and trimming were worked out from the DNA. The data show approximately 110,000 clones, with 70% to 90% seen just once and around 2% held by the top ten. The sequence derives from a human donor in a cohort sampled during active COVID-19. The sample was peripheral blood.

CDR3 DNA: TGTGCCAGCAGCCAAACCGGGACTAGCGCATACAATGAGCAGTTCTTC. Translating gives CASSQTGTSAYNEQFF. The V gene is TRBV11-2, the J gene TRBJ2-1; 10 bases line up with TRBD2. The CDR3 extends over 16 amino acids. V shed 5 bases and J 4 bases; nucleotides not matched to a gene: 8. CDR1 and CDR2 (germline): SGHAT, FQNNGV.